This T cell receptor beta chain was recorded in a study of cytomegalovirus exposure and HLA in healthy donors. Whole-study findings and limits: In vitro assays verified that a few CMV-associated chains recognized CMV antigens specifically. Per a later analysis, 18,000 or so TCR beta sequences showed association with HLA alleles at 0.05 false discovery rate.

The CDR3 consists of 14 residues. The J segment lost 1 base and the V segment lost 4 bases, leaving 0 bases of the junction unmatched. Germline V lookup: CDR1 SNHLY, CDR2 FYNNEI. Notes on this clone: What it binds is not known.

PCR employed 60 Vbeta and 13 Jbeta primers. Sequenced by immunoSEQ multiplex PCR; TCRdb stores in-frame clones only, minus some. This repertoire shows around 120,000 clones, 81% found once; its top ten account for about 1.8%. Sample: PBMCs. V is TRBV2 and J is TRBJ1-5; TRBD1 aligns across 8 bases. This sequence was found in a man between 18 and 35 years old in good health and CMV-seronegative. The CDR3: CASSGTGSNQPQHF. In DNA, the CDR3 is TGTGCCAGCAGTGGGACAGGGAGCAATCAGCCCCAGCATTTT. Looking up the rest from reference TRBV2 and TRBJ1-5 gives the full variable domain: EPEVTQTPSHQVTQMGQEVILRCVPISNHLYFYWYRQILGQKVEFLVSFYNNEISEKSEIFDDQFSVERPDGSNFTLKIRSTKLEDSAMYFCASSGTGSNQPQHFGDGTRLSIL.